Each of the 13 T cell receptor beta chains below was sequenced from the same sample in a study of cytomegalovirus exposure and HLA in healthy donors. PCR involved 60 Vbeta and 13 Jbeta primers. Measured with immunoSEQ multiplex PCR; TCRdb has only the in-frame clones, and not every one. The sample carries about 190,000 clones, 70% to 75% recorded once. Sequencing input: PBMCs. These receptors originate from a woman aged 25 to 39 in good health and CMV-seropositive.

V usage is TRBV4-2 and J usage is TRBJ2-2; D is perhaps TRBD2 (5 bases). The CDR3 totals 16 residues. The V gene's germline CDR1 is LGHNA and CDR2 YNFKEQ. V was trimmed by 0 bases and J by 5 bases, leaving 13 bases between them. The CDR3 spells CASSQDEGSGTGELFF. In nucleotides, the CDR3 is TGTGCCAGCAGCCAAGATGAGGGATCGGGAACCGGGGAGCTGTTTTTT.

This clone is a singleton in its sample. This chain joins TRBV5-1 and TRBJ1-1; 7 bases agree with TRBD1. Germline trimming cut 4 bases from V and 2 bases from J; bases unmatched to any gene: 5. The CDR3 is made up of 14 amino acids. From germline, CDR1 is SGHRS and CDR2 YFSETQ. CDR3 protein: CASSRGTANTEAFF. CDR3 DNA: TGCGCCAGCAGCCGGGGGACAGCAAACACTGAAGCTTTCTTT.

Note on this clone: The junction departs from the called germline gene at one end, perhaps through a read error. The V call is TRBV7-7, the J call TRBJ2-5, with D unclear. The CDR3 consists of 11 residues. Germline V gives CDR1 SSHAT, CDR2 FNYEAQ (reference sequence). This CDR3 reads CASSPLETQYF. The CDR3 nucleotides read TGTGCTAGCAGCCCTTTGGAGACCCAGTACTTC. Using reference TRBV7-7 and TRBJ2-5 for the parts outside the CDR3, the full variable domain is GAGVSQSPRYKVTKRGQDVTLRCDPISSHATLYWYQQALGQGPEFLTYFNYEAQPDKSGLPSDRFSAERPEGSISTLTIQRTEQRDSAMYRCASSPLETQYFGPGTRLLVL.

V and J are TRBV9 and TRBJ2-7; 8 bases match TRBD1. The CDR3 contains 12 residues. With 3 bases clipped from V and 6 bases from J, the junction kept 2 bases outside the gene matches. Germline lookup yields CDR1 SGDLS and CDR2 YYNGEE. CDR3 nucleotide sequence: TGTGCCAGCAGCGCAACAGGGGGCGAGCAGTACTTC. Residues: CASSATGGEQYF. Full variable domain (outside the CDR3, taken from reference TRBV9 and TRBJ2-7): DSGVTQTPKHLITATGQRVTLRCSPRSGDLSVYWYQQSLDQGLQFLIQYYNGEERAKGNILERFSAQQFPDLHSELNLSSLELGDSALYFCASSATGGEQYFGPGTRLTVT.

J is TRBJ2-3 and V is TRBV5-1; the match to TRBD1 covers 9 bases. V was pared by 3 bases and J by 6 bases, with 11 bases of the junction left unmatched. The CDR3 totals 16 residues. Germline loops: CDR1 SGHRS, CDR2 YFSETQ. This CDR3 is CASSSTTGGAYDTQYF. As DNA, the CDR3 is TGCGCCAGCAGCTCCACGACAGGGGGAGCATATGATACGCAGTATTTT.

The chain links TRBV6-5 to TRBJ2-1; D not resolved. The CDR3 has 13 amino acids. V dropped 2 bases and J dropped 6 bases, with 8 bases sitting between them. The V gene's germline CDR1 is MNHEY and CDR2 SVGAGI. This chain's CDR3 is CASSYGLSNEQFF. In nucleotides, the CDR3 is TGTGCCAGCAGTTACGGGCTTTCCAATGAGCAGTTCTTC.

This chain uses TRBV4-1 with TRBJ2-1; TRBD1 matches 7 bases. The germline gives CDR1 MGHRA, CDR2 YSYEKL. The length of the CDR3 is 17 residues. V gave up 1 base and J gave up 2 bases; unmatched junction bases: 8. The chain's CDR3 is CASSQAGNRGTYNEQFF. The CDR3 DNA sequence: TGCGCCAGCAGCCAAGCAGGTAACAGGGGTACCTACAATGAGCAGTTCTTC.

The chain carries TRBV4-1 and TRBJ2-5, with 9 bases that match TRBD2. V shed 5 bases, J shed 5 bases, and the junction held 18 bases outside the gene matches. CDR1 is MGHRA, CDR2 YSYEKL, per germline. The CDR3 sequence is 18 residues long. CDR3: CASSRGGSAGGPGETQYF. The CDR3, as DNA: TGCGCCAGCAGCAGGGGGGGTTCGGCGGGAGGGCCGGGGGAGACCCAGTACTTC.

This clone was counted only a few times. The genes are TRBV19 and TRBJ2-3; possible D gene TRBD2, 6 bases. Trimming removed 4 bases from V and 4 bases from J, with 15 bases in between. CDR1 is LNHDA, CDR2 SQIVND, per germline (reference sequence). The CDR3 has 15 residues. CDR3: CASSTAGLLADTQYF. CDR3 sequence (DNA): TGTGCCAGTAGTACCGCGGGGCTCTTGGCAGATACGCAGTATTTT.

The gene calls are TRBV20-1 and TRBJ2-2; D ambiguous. With 2 bases removed from V and 5 bases from J, the gap between germline ends came to 3 bases. The CDR3 spans 11 residues. Germline V CDR1 and CDR2: DFQATT, SNEGSKA (reference sequence). CDR3 loop: CSARYTGELFF. CDR3 nucleotides: TGCAGTGCTAGATATACCGGGGAGCTGTTTTTT.

The J gene is TRBJ1-1, the V gene TRBV5-1; D is possibly TRBD1 (5 bases). In germline, CDR1 is SGHRS, CDR2 YFSETQ. The CDR3 totals 14 residues. Trimming took off 3 bases at V and 3 bases at J, with 12 bases between the two ends. CDR3 nucleotides: TGCGCCAGCAGCTCTGCTGGGGGGTACACTGAAGCTTTCTTT. It translates to CASSSAGGYTEAFF.

This chain connects TRBV14 to TRBJ2-1, with 8 bases identical to TRBD2. Germline CDR1 is SGHDN and CDR2 is FVKESK. The V segment lost 2 bases and the J segment 9 bases; nucleotides outside the gene matches: 3. This CDR3 region has 13 residues. CDR3 in amino acids: CASSQILAGEQFF. The CDR3, as DNA: TGTGCCAGCAGCCAAATTCTAGCGGGTGAGCAGTTCTTC. The complete variable domain, with remaining parts taken from reference TRBV14 and TRBJ2-1, reads EAGVTQFPSHSVIEKGQTVTLRCDPISGHDNLYWYRRVMGKEIKFLLHFVKESKQDESGMPNNRFLAERTGGTYSTLKVQPAELEDSGVYFCASSQILAGEQFFGPGTRLTVL.

This clone occurred a few times. This chain joins TRBV18 and TRBJ1-2; no definite D call. Germline CDR1 KGHSH, CDR2 LQKENI. The V end lost 3 bases, the J end lost 4 bases, and 9 bases lay between the germline ends. The CDR3 is made up of 13 amino acids. The CDR3 nucleotides are TGTGCCAGCTCACCGGGAGCCGTCTATGGCTACACCTTC. Its protein is CASSPGAVYGYTF.